This entry features one T cell receptor beta chain sequence. The sample originates from a study of blood T cell repertoires in COVID-19. The wider study: Specimens from acute and convalescent COVID-19 originated in the United States, Italy and Spain. Nucleic acid was either cDNA or gDNA, and it came from T cells, B-cell-depleted T cells, or PBMCs.

In the study's own analysis: Reference gene primer amplification yielded estimated nucleated cell counts. The table came from immunoSEQ multiplex PCR; TCRdb's copy has only in-frame clones and leaves some out. The V and J calls and clone size were taken over from that table, and D and trimming were inferred from the DNA. This table holds 150,000 or so clones, around four fifths found once. Material: peripheral blood. The source of this sequence is a woman of 80 years or more with acute or convalescent COVID-19.

This CDR3 reads CASSPLGQTGNIQYF. CDR3 DNA: TGTGCCAGCTCACCACTCGGACAGACTGGAAACATTCAGTACTTC. The chain recombines TRBV18 with TRBJ2-4; a weak D match, TRBD1 (6 bases). The germline CDR1 and CDR2 sequences are KGHSH and LQKENI. V was pared by 1 base and J by 6 bases, with 13 bases between. The CDR3 totals 15 residues.